A single sample gave rise to the 13 T cell receptor beta chains below, sequenced in a study of PD-1 blockade in mismatch repair-deficient tumors. The repertoire was sequenced with immunoSEQ multiplex PCR; TCRdb's copy has only in-frame clones and lacks some. The sample lists 740 or so clones, 65% to 75% occurring once. As for time point: archival surgical resection tumor tissue. The sequences come from primary tumor tissue, collected from a patient treated with pembrolizumab. These receptors were taken from an adult with mismatch repair-deficient cancer.

The chain is built from TRBV29-1 and TRBJ2-7; 10 nucleotides line up with TRBD1. V lost 6 bases and J lost 6; bases outside the gene matches: 5. The CDR3 contains 12 residues. CDR1 and CDR2 (germline): SQVTM, ANQGSEA. CDR3 bases: TGCAGCGTCCGGGACAGGGGTATCGAGCAGTACTTC. Translation gives CSVRDRGIEQYF.

The chain recombines TRBV5-1 with TRBJ2-3; D ambiguous. Germline V gene data show CDR1 as SGHRS and CDR2 as YFSETQ. Deletions cut 0 bases from V and 1 base from J, with 12 bases between. CDR3 size: 16 residues. The CDR3: CASSLGTGGGTDTQYF. Here the CDR3 DNA reads TGCGCCAGCAGCTTGGGGACCGGTGGAGGCACAGATACGCAGTATTTT.

The V and J genes are TRBV5-5 and TRBJ1-1; D gene ambiguous. Germline V CDR1 and CDR2: SGHKS, YYEKEE (reference sequence). The length of the CDR3 is 13 residues. With 0 bases removed from V and 5 bases from J, the gap between germline ends came to 8 bases. This CDR3 is CASSLAIITEAFF. The CDR3 bases are TGTGCCAGCAGCTTGGCCATTATAACTGAAGCTTTCTTT.

The rearrangement uses TRBV10-3 and TRBJ2-7; unclear D gene. The germline V and J ends were trimmed by 0 bases and 5 bases, with 11 bases remaining between them. This CDR3 has 14 amino acids. The V gene's germline CDR1 is ENHRY and CDR2 SYGVKD. This chain's CDR3 is CAISESSHTNEQYF. CDR3 DNA sequence: TGTGCCATCAGTGAGTCCTCTCATACCAACGAGCAGTACTTC.

This clone was counted once. This chain joins TRBV6-1 and TRBJ1-2; unclear D gene. V was cut by 7 bases and J by 0 bases, with 9 bases left in between. The germline V gene has CDR1 MNHNS and CDR2 SASEGT. The CDR3 covers 13 residues. CDR3 sequence: CASTLAANYGYTF. The CDR3 bases are TGTGCCAGCACCCTGGCTGCTAACTATGGCTACACCTTC.

This clone turned up a few times. This chain links TRBV9 with TRBJ2-4; 9 nucleotides line up with TRBD1. V lost 0 bases, J lost 6 bases, and 1 base stayed unmatched. Germline CDR1 is SGDLS and CDR2 is YYNGEE. The CDR3 totals 14 residues. This CDR3 is CASSVGTGVNIQYF. The CDR3 DNA reads as TGTGCCAGCAGCGTAGGGACAGGGGTAAACATTCAGTACTTC.

The chain links TRBV14 to TRBJ2-1; tentative D call: TRBD1 (5 bases). The CDR3 is made up of 12 amino acids. CDR1 and CDR2 (germline): SGHDN, FVKESK. The V gene lost 4 bases and the J gene lost 7 bases, with 8 bases spanning the gap. The CDR3 DNA reads as TGTGCCAGCAGCCGGACATCTAATGAGCAGTTCTTC. It codes for CASSRTSNEQFF.

This rearrangement joins TRBV10-1 to TRBJ2-1; no definite D call. This CDR3 is 11 amino acids long. Looked up from germline, CDR1 is WNHNN and CDR2 is SYGVQD (reference sequence). Trimming shortened V by 3 bases and J by 9 bases, and 6 bases separated the two germline ends. CDR3 region: CASSDLGEQFF. The CDR3 DNA is TGCGCCAGCAGTGATCTAGGTGAGCAGTTCTTC.

The genes are TRBV6-6 and TRBJ1-2; 7 nucleotides match TRBD1. The CDR3 runs 15 residues. Germline V gene sequence: CDR1 MNHNY, CDR2 SVGAGI (reference sequence). J gave up 5 bases and V 2 bases, and 8 bases lay outside the gene matches. The chain's CDR3 is CASSYGGDSGYGYTF. In nucleotides, the CDR3 is TGTGCCAGCAGTTACGGGGGGGACAGCGGTTATGGCTACACCTTC.

This clone came up once. The rearrangement joins TRBV21-1 to TRBJ2-4; TRBD2, the D gene given by the table, was not confirmed from the DNA. TRBV21-1 is a pseudogene. This CDR3 has 14 residues. CDR3 in DNA: TGTGCCAGCAGCTCTCGGACTAGCGAAAACATTCAGTACTTC. Translated: CASSSRTSENIQYF.

The V gene is TRBV9, the J gene TRBJ2-7; D may correspond to TRBD1 or TRBD2 (5 bases each). The CDR3 runs to 16 residues. V was shortened by 0 bases and J by 6 bases, with 19 bases between the two germline ends. CDR1 is SGDLS and CDR2 is YYNGEE in the germline V gene. Written as DNA, the CDR3 is TGTGCCAGCAGCGTAGCCGGGTCCGGGGCGTTGGTCGAGCAGTACTTC. Translating gives CASSVAGSGALVEQYF.

The chain carries TRBV5-6 and TRBJ1-5; D is perhaps TRBD1 (5 bases). Germline CDR1 SGHDT, CDR2 YYEEEE. The CDR3 is made up of 14 amino acids. Trimming shortened V by 8 bases and J by 2 bases, and 14 bases separated the two germline ends. CDR3 in amino acids: CARIQRGGNQPQHF. The CDR3, as DNA: TGTGCCAGAATCCAACGGGGGGGCAATCAGCCCCAGCATTTT. Using reference TRBV5-6 and TRBJ1-5 for the parts outside the CDR3, the full variable domain is DAGVTQSPTHLIKTRGQQVTLRCSPKSGHDTVSWYQQALGQGPQFIFQYYEEEERQRGNFPDRFSGHQFPNYSSELNVNALLLGDSALYLCARIQRGGNQPQHFGDGTRLSIL.

The chain uses TRBV19 and TRBJ2-1, with 7 positions matching TRBD2. Germline-derived CDR1 and CDR2 are LNHDA and SQIVND (reference sequence). Trimming at V came to 3 bases and at J to 3 bases, leaving 17 bases not matched to a gene. This CDR3 is 19 amino acids long. The CDR3 loop reads CASSIPVIVGTIGYNEQFF. The CDR3 bases are TGTGCCAGTAGTATCCCTGTCATCGTCGGGACTATTGGCTACAATGAGCAGTTCTTC.